The clone carrying this T cell receptor beta chain was seen many times. Antigen specificity is unknown. This record belongs to a study of early T cells in non-severe SARS-CoV-2 infection. General study findings and limits: The study's VDJdb matching favored anti-spike CD8 responses and missed private and CD4 specificities.

With 6 bases removed from V and 4 bases from J, the gap between germline ends came to 10 bases. From germline, CDR1 is DFQATT and CDR2 SNEGSKA (reference sequence). The CDR3 is 11 amino acids. TCRdb independently ran MiXCR on the 5' RACE reads; one entry per CDR3 protein. Among over 50,000 distinct CDR3 sequences listed, 10% to 15% were seen once. The J gene is TRBJ2-7, the V gene TRBV20-1; D not resolved. This receptor was obtained from an adult who was a healthcare worker with PCR-confirmed SARS-CoV-2 infection or an uninfected control (not recorded which). Sequencing input: whole blood. The CDR3 bases are TGCAGTGCCGTTGAGTTGTACGAGCAGTACTTC. Amino acid sequence: CSAVELYEQYF.